The subject of this entry is one T cell receptor (beta chain). The antigen remains undetermined. Indicated treatment: roughly 10-day PBMC culture with coronavirus spike peptide pools or control peptides (ViraFEST assay). This entry is derived from a study of vaccination and CD4 T cells after COVID-19. Germline V gives CDR1 SGHVS, CDR2 FQNEAQ. The CDR3 contains 14 residues. Losses at the gene ends were 5 bases for V and 2 bases for J; bases not matched to a gene: 4. CD4+ T cells that had been cultured provided DNA sequenced with the Oncomine TCR Beta short-read assay. TCRdb fed the PCR reads into MiXCR, producing one record per CDR3 protein. The table records more than 13,000 distinct CDR3 sequences, about 56% of them present only once.

The sample was CD4+ T cells from blood, cultured in vitro, taken before SARS-CoV-2 vaccination. The receptor was derived from a human donor who had recovered from COVID-19. The chain is built from TRBV7-8 and TRBJ2-7, with 9 bases lining up with TRBD1. The CDR3 DNA sequence: TGTGCCAGCAGCCCGCGACAGGGGGCCTACGAGCAGTACTTC. This sequence encodes CASSPRQGAYEQYF.